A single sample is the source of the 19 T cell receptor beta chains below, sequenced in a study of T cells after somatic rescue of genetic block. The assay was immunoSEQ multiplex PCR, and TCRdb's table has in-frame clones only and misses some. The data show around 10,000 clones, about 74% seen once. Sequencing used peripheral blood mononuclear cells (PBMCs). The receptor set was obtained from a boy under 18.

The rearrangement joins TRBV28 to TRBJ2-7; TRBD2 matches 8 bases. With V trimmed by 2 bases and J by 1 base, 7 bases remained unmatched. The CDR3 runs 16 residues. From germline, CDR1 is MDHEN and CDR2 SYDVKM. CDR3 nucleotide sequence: TGTGCCAGCAGTTTAGTAGGCGGGGGGCCATCCTACGAGCAGTACTTC. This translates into CASSLVGGGPSYEQYF.

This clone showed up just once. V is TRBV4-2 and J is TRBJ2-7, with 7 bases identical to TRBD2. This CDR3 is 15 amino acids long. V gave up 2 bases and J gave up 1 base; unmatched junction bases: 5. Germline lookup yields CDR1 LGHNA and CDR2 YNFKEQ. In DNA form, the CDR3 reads TGTGCCAGCAGCCAAAGGGGAGGGGTTTCCTACGAGCAGTACTTC. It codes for CASSQRGGVSYEQYF.

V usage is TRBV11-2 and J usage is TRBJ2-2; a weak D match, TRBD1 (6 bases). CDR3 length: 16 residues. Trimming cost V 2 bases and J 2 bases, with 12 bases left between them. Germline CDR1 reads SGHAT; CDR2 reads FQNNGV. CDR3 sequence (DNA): TGTGCCAGCAGCTTACGGCGGACAGCTAACACCGGGGAGCTGTTTTTT. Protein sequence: CASSLRRTANTGELFF.

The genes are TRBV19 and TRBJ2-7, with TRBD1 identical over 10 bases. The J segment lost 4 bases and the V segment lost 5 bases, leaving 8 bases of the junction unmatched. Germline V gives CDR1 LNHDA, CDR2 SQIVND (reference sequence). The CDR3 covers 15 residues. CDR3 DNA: TGTGCCAGTAGTTATCGGACAGGGGGTCCTTACGAGCAGTACTTC. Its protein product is CASSYRTGGPYEQYF.

CDR3 amino acids: CASSLAGGDEKLFF. CDR3 nucleotides: TGCGCCAGCAGCTTGGCAGGGGGGGATGAAAAACTGTTTTTT. The chain carries TRBV5-1 and TRBJ1-4; the match to TRBD1 covers 7 bases. Germline CDR1 SGHRS, CDR2 YFSETQ. After removal of 0 bases from V and 6 bases from J, the junction contained 2 bases not matched to a gene. The CDR3 totals 14 residues.

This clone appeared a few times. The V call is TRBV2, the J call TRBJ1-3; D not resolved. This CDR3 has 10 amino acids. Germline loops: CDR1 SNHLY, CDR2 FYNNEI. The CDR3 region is CGVSGNTIYF. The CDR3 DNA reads TGTGGGGTCTCTGGAAACACCATATATTTT.

The CDR3 nucleotides are TGCAGCGTGGGGGACAGGGTGGCGCGCGAGCAGTACTTC. Amino acids: CSVGDRVAREQYF. This sequence joins TRBV29-1 and TRBJ2-7; TRBD1 matches at 9 bases. The V gene's germline CDR1 is SQVTM and CDR2 ANQGSEA. This CDR3 has 13 residues. J lost 6 bases, V lost 6 bases, and 9 bases had no gene match.

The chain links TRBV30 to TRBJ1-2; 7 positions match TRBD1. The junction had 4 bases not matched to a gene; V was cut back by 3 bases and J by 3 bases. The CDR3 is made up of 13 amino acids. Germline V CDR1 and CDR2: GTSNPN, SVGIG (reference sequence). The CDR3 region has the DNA TGTGCCTGGAGGGCTACAGGGGACTATGGCTACACCTTC. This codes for CAWRATGDYGYTF.

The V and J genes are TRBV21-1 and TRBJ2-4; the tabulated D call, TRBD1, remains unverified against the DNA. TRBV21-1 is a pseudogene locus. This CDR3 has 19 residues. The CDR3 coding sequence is TGTGCCAGCAGCTCACCGGGACACCGGCTGTTCTCGGCCAAAAACATTCAGTACTTC. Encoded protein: CASSSPGHRLFSAKNIQYF.

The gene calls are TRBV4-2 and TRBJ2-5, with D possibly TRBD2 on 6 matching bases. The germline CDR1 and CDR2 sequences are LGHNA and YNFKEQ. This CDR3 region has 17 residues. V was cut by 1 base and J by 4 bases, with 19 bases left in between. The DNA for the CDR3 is TGTGCCAGCAGCCAAGTTCCCGGAGGGGCCCTCGTAGAGACCCAGTACTTC. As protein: CASSQVPGGALVETQYF.

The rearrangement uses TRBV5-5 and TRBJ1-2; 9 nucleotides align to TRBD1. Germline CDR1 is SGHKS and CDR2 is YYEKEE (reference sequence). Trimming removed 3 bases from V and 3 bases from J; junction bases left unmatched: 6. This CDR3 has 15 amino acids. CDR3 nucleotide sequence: TGTGCCAGCAGCTCGGTGACAGGGGGGGACTATGGCTACACCTTC. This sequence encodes CASSSVTGGDYGYTF.

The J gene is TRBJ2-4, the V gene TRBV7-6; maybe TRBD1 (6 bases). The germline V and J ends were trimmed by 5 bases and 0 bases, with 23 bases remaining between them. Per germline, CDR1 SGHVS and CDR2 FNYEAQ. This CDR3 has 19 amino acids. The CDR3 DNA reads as TGTGCCAGCAGCCTACAGGGTTGGGGGACCTCCTTAGCCAAAAACATTCAGTACTTC. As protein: CASSLQGWGTSLAKNIQYF.

In DNA, the CDR3 is TGTGCCAGCCGGGGGAGGGACGGCCCCACAGATACGCAGTATTTT. It encodes CASRGRDGPTDTQYF. V usage is TRBV6-1 and J usage is TRBJ2-3; 7 bases fit TRBD2. This CDR3 contains 15 residues. CDR1 MNHNS and CDR2 SASEGT come from the germline V gene. The V segment lost 8 bases and the J segment 2 bases; nucleotides outside the gene matches: 10.

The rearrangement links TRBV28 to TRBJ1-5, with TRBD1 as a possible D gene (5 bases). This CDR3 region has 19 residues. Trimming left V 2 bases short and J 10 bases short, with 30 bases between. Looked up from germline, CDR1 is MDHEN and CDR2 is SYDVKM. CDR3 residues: CASSLRARGSPMRSQPQHF. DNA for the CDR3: TGTGCCAGCAGTTTAAGGGCTAGGGGATCTCCGATGAGAAGTCAACCCCAGCATTTT.

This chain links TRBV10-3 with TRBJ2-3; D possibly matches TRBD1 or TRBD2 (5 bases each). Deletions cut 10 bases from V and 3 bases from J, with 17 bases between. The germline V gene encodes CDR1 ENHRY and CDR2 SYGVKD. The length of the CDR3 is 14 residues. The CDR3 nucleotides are TGTGCCACCTTCTCCCGGGACGTTACAGATACGCAGTATTTT. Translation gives CATFSRDVTDTQYF.

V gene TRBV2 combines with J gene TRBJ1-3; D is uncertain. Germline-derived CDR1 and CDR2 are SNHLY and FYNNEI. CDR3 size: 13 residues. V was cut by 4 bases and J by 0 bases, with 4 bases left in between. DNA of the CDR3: TGTGCCAGCAGTGGGAACTCTGGAAACACCATATATTTT. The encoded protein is CASSGNSGNTIYF.

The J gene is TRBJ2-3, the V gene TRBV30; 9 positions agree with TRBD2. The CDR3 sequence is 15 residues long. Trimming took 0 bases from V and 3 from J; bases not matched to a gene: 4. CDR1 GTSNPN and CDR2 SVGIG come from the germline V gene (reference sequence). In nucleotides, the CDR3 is TGTGCCTGGAGTGTACGGGGACTAGCAACAGATACGCAGTATTTT. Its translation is CAWSVRGLATDTQYF.

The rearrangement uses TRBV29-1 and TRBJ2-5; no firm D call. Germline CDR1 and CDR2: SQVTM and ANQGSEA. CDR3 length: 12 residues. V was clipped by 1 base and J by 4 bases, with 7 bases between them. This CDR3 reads CSVEAQTETQYF. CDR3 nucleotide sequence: TGCAGCGTTGAAGCACAGACAGAGACCCAGTACTTC. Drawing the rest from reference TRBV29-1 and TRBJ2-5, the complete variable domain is SAVISQKPSRDICQRGTSLTIQCQVDSQVTMMFWYRQQPGQSLTLIATANQGSEATYESGFVIDKFPISRPNLTFSTLTVSNMSPEDSSIYLCSVEAQTETQYFGPGTRLLVL.

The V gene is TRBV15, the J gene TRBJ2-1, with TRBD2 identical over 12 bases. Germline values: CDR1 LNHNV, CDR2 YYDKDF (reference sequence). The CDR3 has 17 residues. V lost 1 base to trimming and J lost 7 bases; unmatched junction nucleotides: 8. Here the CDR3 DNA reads TGTGCCACCAGCAGAGGGCCTCTAGCGGGAGGGCCAAATGAGCAGTTCTTC. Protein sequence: CATSRGPLAGGPNEQFF.